The 27 T cell receptor beta chains below were found in one sample sequenced in a study of regulatory dendritic cells for organ transplantation. The antigens for these receptors are not known. Allogeneic regulatory or mature dendritic cells were co-cultured for 5 days with CFSE-labeled sorted T cells at 1:10. Profiling relied on immunoSEQ multiplex PCR, and the TCRdb table lists in-frame clones only, not all of them. The sample lists more than 20,000 clones, roughly 87% seen once, with about 0.24% in the top ten. The sample consisted of naive CD4+ T cells from blood cultured with dendritic cells. The subset denotes: CD45RA+ naive T cells. The receptors stem from a human donor in good health.

This clone appeared a single time. J is TRBJ1-6 and V is TRBV6-6, with D uncertain. This CDR3 has 14 residues. The germline CDR1 and CDR2 sequences are MNHNY and SVGAGI (reference sequence). Trimming stripped 2 bases from V and 10 bases from J, with 12 bases between. The CDR3 protein is CASSYGGQGSPLHF. In nucleotides, the CDR3 is TGTGCCAGCAGTTACGGAGGGCAAGGATCACCCCTCCACTTT.

The rearrangement joins TRBV5-4 to TRBJ2-3, with D perhaps being TRBD1 or TRBD2 (5 bases each). Germline V gives CDR1 SGHNT, CDR2 YYREEE (reference sequence). This CDR3 comprises 13 residues. Trimming shortened V by 4 bases and J by 8 bases, and 14 bases separated the two germline ends. CDR3 region: CASSVPGTGTQYF. The CDR3 DNA reads as TGTGCCAGCAGCGTCCCTGGGACGGGTACGCAGTATTTT.

The J gene is TRBJ2-7, the V gene TRBV27; the match to TRBD1 covers 7 bases. The V gene's germline CDR1 is MNHEY and CDR2 SMNVEV (reference sequence). The CDR3 is made up of 16 amino acids. Unmatched junction bases numbered 10, after V lost 3 bases and J lost 2 bases. The CDR3 DNA reads TGTGCCAGCAGTTTGTTTGGCAGGGGGATTCCCTACGAGCAGTACTTC. Translating it yields CASSLFGRGIPYEQYF.

V gene TRBV12-5 combines with J gene TRBJ2-3; tentative D call: TRBD2 (5 bases). Between the trimmed V and J ends, which lost 5 bases and 2 bases, there was a span of 11 bases. The CDR3 runs to 14 residues. Germline values: CDR1 LGHNT, CDR2 FRNRAP. In DNA, the CDR3 is TGTGCTAGTGGTCCCGGGATAAACACAGATACGCAGTATTTT. Amino acid sequence: CASGPGINTDTQYF.

The chain links TRBV7-3 to TRBJ2-6; D gene unclear. Germline-derived CDR1 and CDR2 are SGHTA and FQGTGA. Between the trimmed V and J ends, which lost 3 bases and 4 bases, there was a span of 4 bases. The CDR3 sequence is 13 residues long. The CDR3 region has the DNA TGTGCCAGCAGCTTTTTCGGGGCCAACGTCCTGACTTTC. Protein: CASSFFGANVLTF.

This chain links TRBV7-8 with TRBJ2-5; no clear D gene. This CDR3 has 11 residues. V was pared by 2 bases and J by 5 bases, with 3 bases between. CDR1 and CDR2 from the germline V gene are SGHVS and FQNEAQ. This CDR3 reads CASSLTETQYF. CDR3 bases: TGTGCCAGCAGCTTAACGGAGACCCAGTACTTC. Together with reference TRBV7-8 and TRBJ2-5, the CDR3 gives the full variable domain: GAGVSQSPRYKVAKRGQDVALRCDPISGHVSLFWYQQALGQGPEFLTYFQNEAQLDKSGLPSDRFFAERPEGSVSTLKIQRTQQEDSAVYLCASSLTETQYFGPGTRLLVL.

The chain combines TRBV19 with TRBJ1-5, with TRBD1 as a possible D gene (5 bases). With 5 bases removed from V and 5 bases from J, the gap between germline ends came to 16 bases. This CDR3 comprises 15 residues. Germline V gives CDR1 LNHDA, CDR2 SQIVND (reference sequence). The CDR3 DNA reads TGTGCCAGTAGTCCCAGGGTGGGTGGCCATCAGCCCCAGCATTTT. Its translation is CASSPRVGGHQPQHF.

The V and J genes are TRBV4-2 and TRBJ2-2, with D possibly matching TRBD1 (6 bases). Germline V CDR1 and CDR2: LGHNA, YNFKEQ. Between the trimmed V and J ends, which lost 4 bases and 5 bases, there was a span of 23 bases. The CDR3 has 18 residues. CDR3 region: CASSPLLGPRGWTGELFF. In nucleotides, the CDR3 is TGTGCCAGCAGCCCCCTACTGGGCCCCAGGGGATGGACCGGGGAGCTGTTTTTT.

This CDR3 is CASSLTGGYNEQFF. CDR3 nucleotides: TGTGCCAGCAGCTTAACGGGCGGGTACAATGAGCAGTTCTTC. This chain links TRBV7-2 with TRBJ2-1; possibly TRBD2 for D (5 bases). With 2 bases removed from V and 4 bases from J, the gap between germline ends came to 9 bases. Germline V gives CDR1 SGHTA, CDR2 FQGNSA. The CDR3 covers 14 residues.

The gene calls are TRBV9 and TRBJ2-1; a possible D gene is TRBD2 (5 bases). In germline, CDR1 is SGDLS, CDR2 YYNGEE. The CDR3 extends over 13 amino acids. V lost 0 bases and J lost 12, with 13 bases in between. CDR3 sequence (DNA): TGTGCCAGCAGCGTAGGAGGAGGAACAGTGCAGTTCTTC. Its protein product is CASSVGGGTVQFF.

This rearrangement joins TRBV7-2 to TRBJ1-5; D is unresolved. The CDR3 extends over 13 amino acids. CDR1 is SGHTA and CDR2 is FQGNSA in the germline V gene. V shed 5 bases and J shed 4 bases, with 9 bases lying between them. Written as DNA, the CDR3 is TGTGCCAGCAGCCGGACGGGGAATCAGCCCCAGCATTTT. Translated: CASSRTGNQPQHF. Full variable domain (rest looked up from reference TRBV7-2 and TRBJ1-5): GAGVSQSPSNKVTEKGKDVELRCDPISGHTALYWYRQSLGQGLEFLIYFQGNSAPDKSGLPSDRFSAERTGGSVSTLTIQRTQQEDSAVYLCASSRTGNQPQHFGDGTRLSIL.

The V gene is TRBV6-5, the J gene TRBJ1-1; D remains unclear. Germline CDR1 reads MNHEY; CDR2 reads SVGAGI. Trimming took off 8 bases at V and 4 bases at J, with 14 bases between the two ends. The CDR3 is made up of 13 amino acids. CDR3 DNA sequence: TGTGCCAGCTTTTCCGGTGATCGCACTGAAGCTTTCTTT. Translated, it gives CASFSGDRTEAFF.

The chain uses TRBV18 and TRBJ1-4; D call uncertain. Germline V gene lookup returns CDR1 KGHSH and CDR2 LQKENI. Trimming took off 2 bases at V and 0 bases at J, with 7 bases between the two ends. The CDR3 sequence is 15 residues long. The chain's CDR3 is CASSPNPATNEKLFF. The CDR3 bases are TGTGCCAGCTCACCAAACCCTGCAACTAATGAAAAACTGTTTTTT.

The genes are TRBV15 and TRBJ2-7; tentatively, D is TRBD1 or TRBD2 (6 bases each). The CDR3 is 17 residues long. Germline CDR1 is LNHNV and CDR2 is YYDKDF (reference sequence). V shed 0 bases and J shed 7 bases, with 22 bases lying between them. The CDR3 loop reads CATSRDNFPRVGGEQYF. As DNA, the CDR3 is TGTGCCACCAGCAGAGATAATTTCCCCAGGGTAGGGGGGGAGCAGTACTTC.

This clone was detected only a few times. V gene TRBV18 combines with J gene TRBJ1-1; D not certain. The CDR3 totals 12 residues. V lost 8 bases, J lost 8 bases, and 15 bases lay in between. CDR1 and CDR2 (germline): KGHSH, LQKENI. The CDR3 DNA sequence: TGTGCCAGCGAGGTGGGCTTCGGGGAAGCTTTCTTT. This encodes CASEVGFGEAFF.

The chain recombines TRBV6-5 with TRBJ1-2; D not certain. Looked up from germline, CDR1 is MNHEY and CDR2 is SVGAGI. This CDR3 is built from 14 residues. Trimming left V 0 bases short and J 0 bases short, with 5 bases between. For the CDR3, the DNA is TGTGCCAGCAGTTACTCACGGGCTAACTATGGCTACACCTTC. Its translation is CASSYSRANYGYTF.

In nucleotides, the CDR3 is TGTGCCAGCAGTTTCCCCGGGACTAGCGGAAACAATGAGCAGTTCTTC. The encoded protein is CASSFPGTSGNNEQFF. The chain links TRBV27 to TRBJ2-1, with 11 bases fitting TRBD2. This CDR3 spans 16 amino acids. Germline lookup yields CDR1 MNHEY and CDR2 SMNVEV (reference sequence). Trimming removed 3 bases from V and 5 bases from J; junction bases left unmatched: 6.

This chain joins TRBV2 and TRBJ2-2; D is ambiguous. The V end lost 7 bases, the J end lost 7 bases, and 13 bases lay between the germline ends. Germline CDR1 is SNHLY and CDR2 is FYNNEI. The CDR3 contains 13 residues. The CDR3 protein is CASKFFLGGELFF. The CDR3 DNA follows: TGTGCCAGCAAATTTTTCTTGGGCGGGGAGCTGTTTTTT.

Written as DNA, the CDR3 is TGTGCCAGCAGCTCGCTGCGCAGGGCCTACGAGCAGTACTTC. Translating gives CASSSLRRAYEQYF. The V call is TRBV27, the J call TRBJ2-7, with a tentative D call TRBD1 (5 bases). Germline CDR1 is MNHEY and CDR2 is SMNVEV (reference sequence). This CDR3 is 14 amino acids long. V gave up 6 bases and J gave up 2 bases, with 14 bases separating them.

This clone was picked up one time. The genes are TRBV4-1 and TRBJ2-1; 14 positions agree with TRBD2. This CDR3 comprises 18 residues. With V trimmed by 1 base and J by 4 bases, 6 bases remained unmatched. CDR1 and CDR2 (germline): MGHRA, YSYEKL. CDR3 nucleotide sequence: TGCGCCAGCAGCCAAGGACTAGCGGGGGGGACCCTTTACAATGAGCAGTTCTTC. This codes for CASSQGLAGGTLYNEQFF.

The V and J genes are TRBV30 and TRBJ2-3; no clear D. This CDR3 is built from 13 residues. Trimming removed 0 bases at V and 0 bases at J, with 4 bases between. Germline V gene data show CDR1 as GTSNPN and CDR2 as SVGIG (reference sequence). CDR3: CAWSVASTDTQYF. Here the CDR3 DNA reads TGTGCCTGGAGTGTAGCTAGCACAGATACGCAGTATTTT.

The chain is built from TRBV18 and TRBJ2-5; 14 bases are shared with TRBD2. The J segment lost 5 bases and the V segment lost 3 bases, leaving 5 bases of the junction unmatched. CDR3 length: 16 residues. CDR1 and CDR2 (germline): KGHSH, LQKENI. The CDR3 sequence is CASSPPGLAGDETQYF. The DNA of the CDR3 is TGTGCCAGCTCACCGCCGGGACTAGCGGGAGATGAGACCCAGTACTTC.

V usage is TRBV6-5 and J usage is TRBJ1-6, with TRBD1 as a possible D gene (6 bases). The CDR3 runs 14 residues. V dropped 5 bases and J dropped 5 bases, with 10 bases sitting between them. Per germline, CDR1 MNHEY and CDR2 SVGAGI. The CDR3 nucleotides are TGTGCCAGCAGTCGGGGGCCTGATAATTCACCCCTCCACTTT. Translation: CASSRGPDNSPLHF.

This rearrangement joins TRBV18 to TRBJ1-2; no reliable D call. This CDR3 region has 13 residues. Trimming pared 2 bases from V and 3 bases from J, leaving 7 bases between. CDR1 is KGHSH and CDR2 is LQKENI in the germline V gene. The CDR3 sequence is CASSPMADYGYTF. In DNA, the CDR3 is TGTGCCAGCTCACCAATGGCGGACTATGGCTACACCTTC.

The CDR3 nucleotides read TGTGCCAGCAGTTTTATGACGACAGGCTCCTACGAGCAGTACTTC. This sequence encodes CASSFMTTGSYEQYF. J is TRBJ2-7 and V is TRBV6-6, with D possibly matching TRBD1 (6 bases). The CDR3 has 15 residues. Trimming removed 4 bases from V and 0 bases from J, with 13 bases in between. Germline CDR1 MNHNY, CDR2 SVGAGI (reference sequence).

This clone was seen a few times. V gene TRBV5-8 combines with J gene TRBJ2-2; 11 bases agree with TRBD2. The CDR3 totals 17 residues. The germline gives CDR1 SGHTS, CDR2 YDEGEE. Trimming at V came to 1 base and at J to 1 base, leaving 3 bases not matched to a gene. The CDR3 sequence: CASSLPGTSGNTGELFF. CDR3 sequence (DNA): TGTGCCAGCAGCTTGCCTGGGACTAGCGGGAACACCGGGGAGCTGTTTTTT.

This clone appeared a single time. The chain recombines TRBV18 with TRBJ2-7; D might be TRBD2 (5 bases). Germline-derived CDR1 and CDR2 are KGHSH and LQKENI. Trimming removed 5 bases at V and 5 bases at J, with 7 bases between. The CDR3 length is 11 residues. CDR3 DNA sequence: TGTGCCAGCTCATCGGGGAACGAGCAGTACTTC. Its translation is CASSSGNEQYF.